Presented here are 8 T cell receptor beta chains from one specimen sequenced in a study of T cell responses to AZD1222 COVID-19 vaccine. Sequencing was performed with immunoSEQ multiplex PCR; in TCRdb, only in-frame clones are kept and a portion is missing. The sample carries approximately 92,000 clones, approximately 91% recorded once. Sequences were derived from peripheral blood, sampled on day 0 of AZD1222 vaccination. The origin of the receptors is an adult in good health.

This clone came up once. The chain carries TRBV10-3 and TRBJ2-2, with D tentatively TRBD1 (6 bases). Per germline, CDR1 ENHRY and CDR2 SYGVKD. V lost 8 bases, J lost 0 bases, and 7 bases lay in between. This CDR3 has 13 residues. The CDR3 nucleotides read TGTGCCATCGGGACACCGAACACCGGGGAGCTGTTTTTT. Protein product: CAIGTPNTGELFF.

This clone was recorded only once. This chain links TRBV12-3 or TRBV12-4 with TRBJ1-2, with D unresolved. Trimming left V 5 bases short and J 4 bases short, with 8 bases between. The CDR3 has 12 amino acids. Here the CDR3 DNA reads TGTGCCAGCAGTCTGGATGGCTATGGCTACACCTTC. This codes for CASSLDGYGYTF.

This clone turned up a few times. The chain recombines TRBV7-6 with TRBJ2-7, with a possible D match to TRBD2 (7 bases). V lost 5 bases, J lost 4 bases, and 15 bases lay in between. The germline gives CDR1 SGHVS, CDR2 FNYEAQ. The CDR3 has 14 amino acids. The CDR3: CASSQGGGGYEQYF. The CDR3 coding sequence is TGTGCCAGCAGCCAAGGGGGAGGGGGATACGAGCAGTACTTC.

This chain links TRBV19 with TRBJ2-2; 8 bases agree with TRBD1. V shed 6 bases and J 6 bases; nucleotides not matched to a gene: 3. The CDR3 is 13 residues long. Germline V lookup: CDR1 LNHDA, CDR2 SQIVND (reference sequence). Here the CDR3 reads CASRGQGPGELFF. The CDR3 DNA follows: TGTGCCAGTAGAGGACAGGGCCCCGGGGAGCTGTTTTTT.

The chain couples TRBV6-5 to TRBJ2-7; D is unclear. V gave up 9 bases and J gave up 12 bases, with 24 bases separating them. Germline V gene data show CDR1 as MNHEY and CDR2 as SVGAGI. This CDR3 is 13 amino acids long. This CDR3 is CASINPDPMSVYF. Written as DNA, the CDR3 is TGTGCCAGTATAAATCCGGACCCTATGTCTGTGTACTTC.

The chain joins TRBV6-5 to TRBJ1-4; unclear D gene. This CDR3 has 14 amino acids. Germline V gene lookup returns CDR1 MNHEY and CDR2 SVGAGI. V gave up 6 bases and J gave up 4 bases, with 12 bases separating them. CDR3 in amino acids: CASRWTALNEKLFF. The CDR3 nucleotides read TGTGCCAGCAGGTGGACGGCGCTTAATGAAAAACTGTTTTTT.

This chain uses TRBV27 with TRBJ1-1; D is uncertain. The CDR3 runs 15 residues. Per germline, CDR1 MNHEY and CDR2 SMNVEV (reference sequence). The V gene lost 0 bases and the J gene lost 1 base, with 9 bases spanning the gap. The CDR3 region is CASSLSAGPNTEAFF. DNA for the CDR3: TGTGCCAGCAGTTTATCGGCAGGTCCGAACACTGAAGCTTTCTTT.

V usage is TRBV4-2 and J usage is TRBJ2-5; no reliable D call. CDR3 length equals 14 residues. The V gene lost 0 bases and the J gene lost 0 bases, with 5 bases spanning the gap. Germline CDR1 and CDR2: LGHNA and YNFKEQ. The CDR3 DNA reads TGTGCCAGCAGCCAAGATATGAACCAAGAGACCCAGTACTTC. Residues: CASSQDMNQETQYF.